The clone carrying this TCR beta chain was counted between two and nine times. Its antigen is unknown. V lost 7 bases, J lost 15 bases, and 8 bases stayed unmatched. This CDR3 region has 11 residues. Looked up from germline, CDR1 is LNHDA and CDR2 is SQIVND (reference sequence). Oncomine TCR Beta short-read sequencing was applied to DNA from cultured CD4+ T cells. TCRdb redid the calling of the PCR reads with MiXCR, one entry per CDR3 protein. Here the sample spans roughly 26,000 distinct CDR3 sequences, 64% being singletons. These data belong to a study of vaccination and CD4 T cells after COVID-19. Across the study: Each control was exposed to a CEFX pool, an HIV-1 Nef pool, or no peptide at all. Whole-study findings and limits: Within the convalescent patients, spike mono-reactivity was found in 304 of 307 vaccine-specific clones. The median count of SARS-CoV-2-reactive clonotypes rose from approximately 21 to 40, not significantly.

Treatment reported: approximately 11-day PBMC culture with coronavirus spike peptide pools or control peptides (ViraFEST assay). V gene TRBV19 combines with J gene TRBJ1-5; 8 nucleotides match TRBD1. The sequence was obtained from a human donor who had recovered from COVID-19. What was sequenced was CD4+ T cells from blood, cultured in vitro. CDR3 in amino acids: CASMSGQARHF. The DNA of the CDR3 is TGTGCCAGTATGTCGGGACAGGCCCGGCATTTT.